The sequence of this TCR beta chain was determined in a study of T cell clones after liver transplantation. Looking at the study overall: At least one year of complete immunosuppression withdrawal without enzymes over twice normal defined tolerance.

The sample holds a few counts of this clone. The V and J ends lost 5 bases and 6 bases, in that order; junction bases with no gene match: 7. The CDR3 extends over 14 amino acids. Germline assignment: CDR1 LNHDA and CDR2 SQIVND (reference sequence). Here immunoSEQ multiplex PCR was the method, and the copy in TCRdb shows in-frame clones only, minus some. The data show tens of thousands of clones, with approximately 87% seen just once and over 13% held by the top ten. This sample comprised CD8+ T cells from blood, obtained 12 months after liver transplant. The chain couples TRBV19 to TRBJ1-2, with TRBD1 matching 9 bases. The sequence was collected from a human patient who received a liver transplant. Part of the T cells may come from the graft donor. The CDR3, as DNA: TGTGCCAGTAGTTGGGGGACAGGGACAGATGGCTACACCTTC. It yields the protein CASSWGTGTDGYTF.